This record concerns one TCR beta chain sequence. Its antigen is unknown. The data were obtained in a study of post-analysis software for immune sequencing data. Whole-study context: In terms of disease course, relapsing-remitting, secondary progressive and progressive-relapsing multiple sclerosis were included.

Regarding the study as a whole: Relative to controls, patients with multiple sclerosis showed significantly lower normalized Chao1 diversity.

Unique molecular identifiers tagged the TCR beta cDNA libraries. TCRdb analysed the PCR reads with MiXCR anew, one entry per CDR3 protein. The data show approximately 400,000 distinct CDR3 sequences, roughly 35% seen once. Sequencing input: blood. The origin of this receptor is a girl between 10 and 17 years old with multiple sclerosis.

DNA of the CDR3: TGCGCCAGCAGCCCAGAGCGGGGGGACTACGAGCAGTACTTC. Protein sequence: CASSPERGDYEQYF. This chain connects TRBV4-1 to TRBJ2-7; TRBD2 matches 9 bases. The V gene end was trimmed by 4 bases and the J gene end by 3 bases; junction bases not matched to a gene: 4. The CDR3 is made up of 14 amino acids. CDR1 and CDR2 from the germline V gene are MGHRA and YSYEKL.